The present entry profiles one T cell receptor (beta chain) with its context. Authors' analysis steps: The assay estimated nucleated cells by amplifying reference gene primers. The table came from immunoSEQ multiplex PCR; TCRdb's copy has only in-frame clones and leaves some out. V and J calls and clone size are given by that table; D and trimming were obtained from the DNA. The profile shows 120,000 or so clones, 65% to 90% of them singletons. The sample is drawn from a study of blood T cell repertoires in COVID-19. Study overall: COVID-19 samples from acute and convalescent phases originated in the United States, Italy and Spain. T cells, B-cell-depleted T cells, or PBMCs provided the cDNA or gDNA that served as material.

V lost 2 bases, J lost 2 bases, and 8 bases stayed unmatched. The CDR3 covers 16 residues. Germline CDR1 SGHRS, CDR2 YFSETQ. The receptor was isolated from an elderly man with active or convalescent COVID-19. The sequencing sample was made of peripheral blood. The V and J genes are TRBV5-1 and TRBJ1-1; 8 bases align to TRBD1. DNA of the CDR3: TGCGCCAGCAGCTTTACCGTTACAGGGGGTAACACTGAAGCTTTCTTT. As protein: CASSFTVTGGNTEAFF. Based on the CDR3 plus reference TRBV5-1 and TRBJ1-1, the full variable domain is KAGVTQTPRYLIKTRGQQVTLSCSPISGHRSVSWYQQTPGQGLQFLFEYFSETQRNKGNFPGRFSGRQFSNSRSEMNVSTLELGDSALYLCASSFTVTGGNTEAFFGQGTRLTVV.